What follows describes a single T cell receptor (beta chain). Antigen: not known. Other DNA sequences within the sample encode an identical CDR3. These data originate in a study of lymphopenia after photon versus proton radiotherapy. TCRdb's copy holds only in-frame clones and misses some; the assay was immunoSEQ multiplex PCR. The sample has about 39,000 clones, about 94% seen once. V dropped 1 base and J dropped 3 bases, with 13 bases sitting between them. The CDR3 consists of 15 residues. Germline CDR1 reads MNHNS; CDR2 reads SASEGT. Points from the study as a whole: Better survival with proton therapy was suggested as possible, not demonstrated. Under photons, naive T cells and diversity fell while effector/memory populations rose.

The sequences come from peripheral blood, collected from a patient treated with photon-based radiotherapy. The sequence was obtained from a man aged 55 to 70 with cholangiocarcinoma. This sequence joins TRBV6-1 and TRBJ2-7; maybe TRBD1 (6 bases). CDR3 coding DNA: TGTGCCAGCAGTGAAGGGGCGGCAGGGGTCTACGAGCAGTACTTC. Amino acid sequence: CASSEGAAGVYEQYF.